Following are 25 T cell receptor beta chains from one sample sequenced in a study of T-cell memory formation after mild COVID-19. In TCRdb, the 5' RACE reads were re-called with MiXCR into one record per CDR3 protein. Here the sample spans roughly 600,000 distinct CDR3 sequences, roughly 18% being singletons. The sample comprised PBMCs or a T cell subset sorted from them (not recorded which). The receptor set was obtained from an adult woman who had mild COVID-19 (a few samples of this study predate the infection). Cell type and time point are not known.

The chain is built from TRBV5-1 and TRBJ1-1; no clear D gene. V was shortened by 4 bases and J by 4 bases, with 11 bases between the two germline ends. The CDR3 consists of 13 residues. Germline CDR1 reads SGHRS; CDR2 reads YFSETQ. The CDR3 DNA is TGCGCCAGCAGCAAAGATGGGCCCACTGAAGCTTTCTTT. It codes for CASSKDGPTEAFF.

This clonotype was seen a handful of times. The chain joins TRBV4-3 to TRBJ2-1, with 11 bases matching TRBD2. V lost 4 bases and J lost 0; bases outside the gene matches: 5. The germline gives CDR1 LGHNA, CDR2 YSLEER. The CDR3 runs to 17 residues. The CDR3 DNA is TGCGCCAGCAGCCCTAGCGGGAGGCCCTACTCCTACAATGAGCAGTTCTTC. It codes for CASSPSGRPYSYNEQFF.

A few counts support this clonotype. This chain uses TRBV7-8 with TRBJ2-7, with 8 bases that match TRBD1. The germline CDR1 and CDR2 sequences are SGHVS and FQNEAQ. The J segment lost 2 bases and the V segment lost 3 bases, leaving 3 bases of the junction unmatched. The CDR3 totals 14 residues. CDR3 DNA: TGTGCCAGCAGCTTCCGGACAGGGACCTACGAGCAGTACTTC. It is translated as CASSFRTGTYEQYF.

The J gene is TRBJ2-3, the V gene TRBV4-2; 11 nucleotides agree with TRBD2. The V and J ends lost 0 bases and 4 bases, in that order; junction bases with no gene match: 6. Germline V gene data show CDR1 as LGHNA and CDR2 as YNFKEQ. CDR3 size: 17 residues. The CDR3: CASSQDILAGGPDTQYF. The CDR3 nucleotides are TGTGCCAGCAGCCAAGATATCCTAGCGGGGGGCCCAGATACGCAGTATTTT.

In the case of this clonotype: At one end, the junction sequence differs from germline, possibly due to a read error. The rearrangement uses TRBV25-1 and TRBJ2-2, with D possibly being TRBD1 (6 bases). This CDR3 is built from 16 residues. CDR1 and CDR2 (germline): MGHDK, SYGVNS. This chain's CDR3 is CASSEGRDKNTGEMFF. Written as DNA, the CDR3 is TGTGCCAGCAGTGAGGGCAGGGACAAGAACACCGGGGAGATGTTTTTT.

This clonotype was counted a few times. This chain joins TRBV6-1 and TRBJ2-7, with TRBD1 identical over 7 bases. CDR1 and CDR2 (germline): MNHNS, SASEGT. The V and J ends lost 6 bases and 2 bases, in that order; junction bases with no gene match: 10. The CDR3 has 15 residues. Here the CDR3 reads CASRTGQASPYEQYF. The CDR3 DNA reads as TGTGCCAGCAGAACCGGACAGGCTTCACCCTACGAGCAGTACTTC.

This clonotype was seen a few times. CDR3 bases: TGTGCCAGCAGCTGGACAGGGGGGGCCAACGTCCTGACTTTC. It specifies CASSWTGGANVLTF. The chain links TRBV11-2 to TRBJ2-6; TRBD1 matches at 8 bases. The CDR3 contains 14 residues. Trimming at V came to 4 bases and at J to 4 bases, leaving 0 bases not matched to a gene. Germline CDR1 reads SGHAT; CDR2 reads FQNNGV.

This rearrangement joins TRBV18 to TRBJ1-1; 7 nucleotides align to TRBD1. The CDR3 runs 15 residues. Germline lookup yields CDR1 KGHSH and CDR2 LQKENI. J was trimmed by 5 bases and V by 1 base; bases with no gene match: 7. The CDR3 loop reads CASSPREQGRTEAFF. DNA of the CDR3: TGTGCCAGCTCACCACGTGAACAGGGGCGAACTGAAGCTTTCTTT.

V is TRBV3-1 and J is TRBJ2-3; 8 positions match TRBD2. In germline, CDR1 is LGHDT, CDR2 YNNKEL (reference sequence). The CDR3 runs 16 residues. V shed 4 bases and J 4 bases; nucleotides not matched to a gene: 10. DNA for the CDR3: TGTGCCAGCAGCCTCGGGAGGGCCTCCTTGGCAGATACGCAGTATTTT. Translation: CASSLGRASLADTQYF.

This clonotype has a handful of counts. The chain recombines TRBV12-3 or TRBV12-4 with TRBJ2-1; D gene ambiguous. With 9 bases removed from V and 5 bases from J, the gap between germline ends came to 20 bases. CDR3 length: 15 residues. The DNA of the CDR3 is TGTGCCAGTCAATTGGGTGGTCAACAAGACAATGAGCAGTTCTTC. Protein product: CASQLGGQQDNEQFF.

CDR3 protein: CASSPLAGIGEQFF. CDR3 in DNA: TGTGCCAGCAGCCCCCTAGCGGGAATTGGGGAGCAGTTCTTC. The chain carries TRBV11-2 and TRBJ2-1, with 9 bases that match TRBD2. The CDR3 runs 14 residues. Germline assignment: CDR1 SGHAT and CDR2 FQNNGV. Germline trimming cut 5 bases from V and 10 bases from J; bases unmatched to any gene: 9.

This clonotype has just a few counts. V is TRBV7-3 and J is TRBJ1-1; 8 bases agree with TRBD1. J was trimmed by 10 bases and V by 4 bases; bases with no gene match: 5. Germline V lookup: CDR1 SGHTA, CDR2 FQGTGA. CDR3 length: 12 residues. The CDR3 loop reads CASSSGDRRAFF. CDR3 nucleotide sequence: TGTGCCAGCAGCTCGGGGGACAGGCGAGCTTTCTTT.

This clonotype has only a few counts. The chain is built from TRBV5-1 and TRBJ2-3, with 10 nucleotides matching TRBD2. The CDR3 runs 16 residues. The germline CDR1 and CDR2 sequences are SGHRS and YFSETQ. V was pared by 5 bases and J by 2 bases, with 8 bases of the junction left unmatched. The CDR3: CASRPSGGGTTDTQYF. The DNA for the CDR3 is TGCGCCAGCAGACCCAGCGGGGGGGGCACCACAGATACGCAGTATTTT.

This clonotype occurred a few times. The chain couples TRBV27 to TRBJ2-5; D is possibly TRBD1 (6 bases). CDR1 MNHEY and CDR2 SMNVEV come from the germline V gene (reference sequence). Trimming stripped 3 bases from V and 3 bases from J, with 11 bases between. CDR3 length: 14 residues. The CDR3 spells CASSFTGKEETQYF. In nucleotides, the CDR3 is TGTGCCAGCAGTTTCACAGGGAAGGAAGAGACCCAGTACTTC.

This clonotype was seen only a few times. The chain uses TRBV2 and TRBJ2-3; D not certain. From germline, CDR1 is SNHLY and CDR2 FYNNEI. V lost 7 bases, J lost 0 bases, and 17 bases lay in between. This CDR3 contains 16 residues. CDR3 protein: CASNLRTKSSTDTQYF. CDR3 DNA: TGTGCCAGCAATCTACGGACCAAATCGAGCACAGATACGCAGTATTTT. The full variable domain, with the rest looked up from reference TRBV2 and TRBJ2-3, is EPEVTQTPSHQVTQMGQEVILRCVPISNHLYFYWYRQILGQKVEFLVSFYNNEISEKSEIFDDQFSVERPDGSNFTLKIRSTKLEDSAMYFCASNLRTKSSTDTQYFGPGTRLTVL.

Only a few counts were recorded for this clonotype. This chain joins TRBV6-5 and TRBJ2-3; D assignment may be TRBD1 or TRBD2 (5 bases each). This CDR3 spans 16 amino acids. Trimming took off 6 bases at V and 4 bases at J, with 20 bases between the two ends. Germline V gives CDR1 MNHEY, CDR2 SVGAGI. CDR3 nucleotide sequence: TGTGCCAGCAGCCGACGGGGCCTTGGGTTTGCAGATACGCAGTATTTT. Residues: CASSRRGLGFADTQYF.

Ten or more counts support this clonotype. The chain is built from TRBV7-2 and TRBJ1-5; D gene unclear. V lost 5 bases and J 2 bases, leaving 31 bases between the germline ends. The CDR3 length is 21 residues. CDR1 SGHTA and CDR2 FQGNSA come from the germline V gene. Here the CDR3 reads CASSLSRASGSTLDGNQPQHF. In DNA form, the CDR3 reads TGTGCCAGCAGCCTAAGCCGGGCATCGGGCTCTACCCTTGATGGCAATCAGCCCCAGCATTTT.

As to this clonotype: At one boundary the junction diverges from the germline segment, which might be a read error. The gene calls are TRBV12-3 or TRBV12-4 and TRBJ1-3, with D unresolved. The CDR3 extends over 11 amino acids. CDR3 sequence: CASSLGERRHF. As DNA, the CDR3 is TGTGCCAGCAGTTTAGGGGAGCGGAGGCATTTT.

A few counts support this clonotype. The chain couples TRBV27 to TRBJ1-3, with D unresolved. Germline CDR1 reads MNHEY; CDR2 reads SMNVEV (reference sequence). V was cut by 5 bases and J by 2 bases, with 7 bases left in between. The CDR3 is made up of 13 amino acids. The CDR3 loop reads CASSPGTGNTIYF. The CDR3, as DNA: TGTGCCAGCAGTCCGGGGACTGGAAACACCATATATTTT.

The chain recombines TRBV5-4 with TRBJ2-7, with unresolved D. Per germline, CDR1 SGHNT and CDR2 YYREEE (reference sequence). This CDR3 comprises 14 residues. Trimming removed 2 bases at V and 7 bases at J, with 16 bases between. The DNA for the CDR3 is TGTGCCAGCAGCTTATTTGGTGGGAAGAGAGAGCAGTACTTC. Encoded protein: CASSLFGGKREQYF.

This sequence joins TRBV6-5 and TRBJ2-3; TRBD2 agrees at 13 bases. This CDR3 is built from 17 residues. Looked up from germline, CDR1 is MNHEY and CDR2 is SVGAGI. Trimming at V came to 8 bases and at J to 2 bases, leaving 10 bases not matched to a gene. The CDR3 reads CASGAVGLAGATDTQYF. The CDR3 DNA sequence: TGTGCCAGCGGGGCAGTAGGACTAGCGGGAGCCACAGATACGCAGTATTTT.

The chain couples TRBV24-1 to TRBJ1-4; D gene uncertain. This CDR3 is 11 amino acids long. V lost 4 bases to trimming and J lost 8 bases, with 4 bases between them. Germline V gene lookup returns CDR1 KGHDR and CDR2 SFDVKD. CDR3 protein: CATSEGEKLFF. CDR3 DNA sequence: TGTGCCACCAGTGAGGGGGAAAAACTGTTTTTT.

This clonotype was seen at least ten times. The chain links TRBV5-4 to TRBJ2-1; D gene uncertain. The CDR3 totals 15 residues. CDR1 is SGHNT, CDR2 YYREEE, per germline (reference sequence). V lost 4 bases and J lost 6, with 17 bases in between. The CDR3 nucleotides are TGTGCCAGCAGCCCCCGGCGGACGGACCCCAATGAGCAGTTCTTC. Amino acids: CASSPRRTDPNEQFF.

The sample holds a few counts of this clonotype. The chain has TRBV5-1 and TRBJ2-3; TRBD2 matches at 12 bases. Germline V lookup: CDR1 SGHRS, CDR2 YFSETQ. V trimming: 4 bases; J trimming: 6 bases; junction bases outside the gene matches: 12. CDR3 length equals 17 residues. The DNA of the CDR3 is TGCGCCAGCAGCCCGCGACTAGCGGGAGTCCGGGTGGATACGCAGTATTTT. Its translation: CASSPRLAGVRVDTQYF.

In its sample, this clonotype was seen a few times. This chain joins TRBV12-3 or TRBV12-4 and TRBJ1-1, with D maybe TRBD1 (6 bases). The CDR3 has 14 residues. V gave up 5 bases and J gave up 2 bases, with 12 bases separating them. The CDR3, as DNA: TGTGCCAGCAGTATGCGGACAGCAAACACTGAAGCTTTCTTT. It codes for CASSMRTANTEAFF.